Each of the 14 T cell receptor beta chains below was sequenced from the same sample in a study of T-cell reconstitution after alpha-beta-depleted transplantation in children. During its preparation, the TCRbeta library received unique molecular identifiers. TCRdb itself ran the PCR reads through MiXCR, one entry per CDR3 protein. Of around 370,000 distinct CDR3 sequences in the sample, around 15% were seen once. Sequenced material: PBMCs, mostly from graft donor cells, taken 360 days after TCRalphabeta/CD19-depleted stem cell transplant. All receptors come from a male patient aged 2 to 9 who had a stem cell transplant for acute lymphoblastic leukemia, so the T cells may come from the graft donor.

The V call is TRBV10-3, the J call TRBJ2-1; perhaps D is TRBD1 or TRBD2 (5 bases each). This CDR3 is 16 amino acids long. The V end lost 4 bases, the J end lost 12 bases, and 25 bases lay between the germline ends. The germline V gene encodes CDR1 ENHRY and CDR2 SYGVKD. The CDR3 loop is CAISVGRTGTEVWQFF. CDR3 in DNA: TGTGCCATCAGTGTTGGGAGAACCGGGACGGAGGTTTGGCAGTTCTTC.

The chain combines TRBV11-1 with TRBJ2-4; TRBD1 matches 9 bases. Germline lookup yields CDR1 SGHAT and CDR2 FQDESV (reference sequence). The J segment lost 0 bases and the V segment lost 2 bases, leaving 11 bases of the junction unmatched. The CDR3 is made up of 19 amino acids. DNA for the CDR3: TGTGCCAGCAGCTTAATCTTGGGGGACAGGGCCATAGCCAAAAACATTCAGTACTTC. Translation: CASSLILGDRAIAKNIQYF.

This clonotype was picked up a small number of times. This chain uses TRBV12-3 or TRBV12-4 with TRBJ2-7; TRBD2 is a possible D gene (6 bases). This CDR3 contains 14 residues. V lost 6 bases and J 3 bases, leaving 15 bases between the germline ends. Here the CDR3 reads CASRPSGLFYEQYF. The DNA of the CDR3 is TGTGCCAGCAGACCCAGCGGGCTATTCTACGAGCAGTACTTC.

This clonotype has only a few counts. The chain is built from TRBV7-9 and TRBJ2-1, with no clear D. Trimming shortened V by 3 bases and J by 5 bases, and 17 bases separated the two germline ends. CDR1 is SEHNR and CDR2 is FQNEAQ in the germline V gene (reference sequence). The CDR3 loop spans 16 amino acids. The CDR3, as DNA: TGTGCCAGCAGCTTCGTGGCGCCTCCTCAGGACAATGAGCAGTTCTTC. Translating gives CASSFVAPPQDNEQFF.

This chain uses TRBV27 with TRBJ1-5; D perhaps matches TRBD1 (5 bases). The CDR3 has 15 residues. Germline CDR1 reads MNHEY; CDR2 reads SMNVEV (reference sequence). V lost 2 bases and J lost 3, with 11 bases in between. CDR3 bases: TGTGCCAGCAGTTTAGAGGGGTTCGACAATCAGCCCCAGCATTTT. This gives the protein CASSLEGFDNQPQHF.

The chain recombines TRBV20-1 with TRBJ2-7; 8 bases fit TRBD1. Germline lookup yields CDR1 DFQATT and CDR2 SNEGSKA (reference sequence). V was clipped by 3 bases and J by 3 bases; unmatched bases: 7. This CDR3 has 14 amino acids. Written as DNA, the CDR3 is TGCAGTGCTAGTCGTCAGGGACAGGACTACGAGCAGTACTTC. Amino acid sequence: CSASRQGQDYEQYF.

This clonotype was counted between two and nine times. The V and J genes are TRBV7-2 and TRBJ2-3; D may correspond to TRBD1 or TRBD2 (5 bases each). Germline-derived CDR1 and CDR2 are SGHTA and FQGNSA. The CDR3 extends over 14 amino acids. V lost 3 bases to trimming and J lost 3 bases, with 10 bases between them. The CDR3 loop reads CASSLVGPTDTQYF. CDR3 nucleotide sequence: TGTGCCAGCAGCTTGGTGGGACCAACAGATACGCAGTATTTT.

This rearrangement joins TRBV11-1 to TRBJ2-3, with 7 bases fitting TRBD2. CDR3 length equals 17 residues. Trimming at V came to 6 bases and at J to 4 bases, leaving 16 bases not matched to a gene. Germline-derived CDR1 and CDR2 are SGHAT and FQDESV (reference sequence). This CDR3 is CASSQAVGLAASDTQYF. CDR3 in DNA: TGTGCCAGCAGTCAAGCTGTAGGGCTAGCGGCCTCAGATACGCAGTATTTT. The full variable domain, in which reference TRBV11-1 and TRBJ2-3 provide the parts outside the CDR3, is EAEVAQSPRYKITEKSQAVAFWCDPISGHATLYWYRQILGQGPELLVQFQDESVVDDSQLPKDRFSAERLKGVDSTLKIQPAELGDSAMYLCASSQAVGLAASDTQYFGPGTRLTVL.

This clonotype was counted many times. The chain is built from TRBV12-3 or TRBV12-4 and TRBJ2-2, with a weak D call TRBD1 (5 bases). CDR3 length: 14 residues. V lost 6 bases and J 3 bases, leaving 11 bases between the germline ends. The CDR3: CASSPTGHTGELFF. CDR3 bases: TGTGCCAGCAGCCCAACAGGTCACACCGGGGAGCTGTTTTTT.

The chain combines TRBV10-3 with TRBJ1-1; D is perhaps TRBD1 (5 bases). Trimming left V 5 bases short and J 1 base short, with 17 bases between. This CDR3 spans 16 amino acids. Germline values: CDR1 ENHRY, CDR2 SYGVKD. The CDR3 spells CAISRGRGRRNTEAFF. The CDR3 DNA sequence: TGTGCCATCAGTCGGGGGAGGGGCAGGAGGAACACTGAAGCTTTCTTT.

This sequence joins TRBV29-1 and TRBJ2-7; D is possibly TRBD1 (5 bases). This CDR3 contains 12 residues. Germline CDR1 SQVTM, CDR2 ANQGSEA. Trimming cost V 4 bases and J 2 bases, with 9 bases left between them. The CDR3, as DNA: TGCAGCGTTGTCGCGACAGCCTACGAGCAGTACTTC. Protein: CSVVATAYEQYF.

The V and J genes are TRBV20-1 and TRBJ2-7, with a possible D match to TRBD1 (6 bases). This CDR3 region has 13 residues. Germline values: CDR1 DFQATT, CDR2 SNEGSKA (reference sequence). Trimming pared 7 bases from V and 0 bases from J, leaving 13 bases between. CDR3 nucleotide sequence: TGCAGTGTCCAGGGGTTCCTCTCCTACGAGCAGTACTTC. It translates to CSVQGFLSYEQYF.

This chain links TRBV20-1 with TRBJ1-5; no clear D. From germline, CDR1 is DFQATT and CDR2 SNEGSKA (reference sequence). V lost 6 bases to trimming and J lost 6 bases, with 12 bases between them. This CDR3 comprises 12 residues. The CDR3 here is CSASPMGQPQHF. The CDR3, as DNA: TGCAGTGCCTCCCCTATGGGTCAGCCCCAGCATTTT.

This clonotype came up a few times. This rearrangement joins TRBV12-3 or TRBV12-4 to TRBJ1-1; weak D call: TRBD1 (5 bases). V lost 3 bases to trimming and J lost 4 bases, with 9 bases between them. This CDR3 contains 13 residues. In DNA, the CDR3 is TGTGCCAGCAGTTTTTTAGGGGCCACTGAAGCTTTCTTT. It translates to CASSFLGATEAFF.